This TCR beta chain was observed in a study of cytomegalovirus exposure and HLA in healthy donors. Study results and caveats: Productive rates of about 90% or about 30% were seen for most TCR beta V segments in an earlier analysis.

Of note for this clone: The antigen is not known.

The PCR employed 60 Vbeta primers together with 13 Jbeta primers. The assay was immunoSEQ multiplex PCR, and TCRdb's table has in-frame clones only and misses some. The repertoire holds roughly 160,000 clones, with approximately 77% as singletons. Sequencing was carried out using PBMCs. The receptor was isolated from a man aged 25-40 years in good health and CMV-seropositive.

CDR3 DNA sequence: TGTGCCAGTACGAGGACTAGTTCGGAGACCCAGTACTTC. Amino acid sequence: CASTRTSSETQYF. The chain uses TRBV19 and TRBJ2-5; 7 bases are shared with TRBD2. The CDR3 is 13 amino acids. V trimming: 7 bases; J trimming: 5 bases; junction bases outside the gene matches: 7. From germline, CDR1 is LNHDA and CDR2 SQIVND (reference sequence).